What follows are 25 T cell receptor beta chains derived from one specimen sequenced in a study of cytomegalovirus exposure and HLA in healthy donors. Researchers ran the PCR with 60 Vbeta and 13 Jbeta primers. Measured with immunoSEQ multiplex PCR; TCRdb has only the in-frame clones, and not every one. The data contain around 150,000 clones, just under 80% of them seen just once; the ten biggest clones take up under 5.5%. Sequencing used PBMCs. Receptors originate from a young man in good health.

V is TRBV9 and J is TRBJ2-1; 7 bases fit TRBD1. This CDR3 contains 13 residues. Looked up from germline, CDR1 is SGDLS and CDR2 is YYNGEE. V lost 3 bases to trimming and J lost 8 bases; unmatched junction nucleotides: 5. CDR3 loop: CASSENRGHEQFF. CDR3 bases: TGTGCCAGCAGCGAGAACAGGGGACATGAGCAGTTCTTC.

The table lists this clone with a few counts. The identical CDR3 is also encoded by other nucleotide sequences in the sample. V usage is TRBV5-1 and J usage is TRBJ2-3; TRBD1 is a possible D gene (6 bases). Germline V gene lookup returns CDR1 SGHRS and CDR2 YFSETQ. Trimming cost V 0 bases and J 1 base, with 6 bases left between them. The CDR3 length is 14 residues. The CDR3 DNA reads TGCGCCAGCAGCTTGGACAGGGGCACAGATACGCAGTATTTT. It yields the protein CASSLDRGTDTQYF.

Worth noting for this clone: An end of the junction does not agree with germline; a read error may underlie this. Other DNA sequences in this sample translate to the same CDR3. This chain links TRBV7-6 with TRBJ2-1; D unclear. The germline V gene has CDR1 SGHVS and CDR2 FNYEAQ. This CDR3 is 15 amino acids long. The DNA for the CDR3 is TGTGCCAGTAGCTCTCAGGCTATCTCCTACAATGAGCAGTTCTTC. Residues: CASSSQAISYNEQFF.

The chain recombines TRBV4-1 with TRBJ2-5, with D possibly being TRBD2 (5 bases). The J call could be wrong; TRBJ2-7 is a better fit for the DNA end. The CDR3 length is 15 residues. Per germline, CDR1 MGHRA and CDR2 YSYEKL. Here the CDR3 DNA reads TGCGCCAGCAGCCGAGGACTGCAGAGCTCCTACGAGCAGTACTTC. As protein: CASSRGLQSSYEQYF.

The CDR3 is CASGAGDEAFF. The CDR3 DNA reads TGTGCCAGCGGGGCGGGAGACGAAGCTTTCTTT. The chain employs TRBV25-1 and TRBJ1-1; possible D gene TRBD1, 5 bases. CDR1 MGHDK and CDR2 SYGVNS come from the germline V gene. The CDR3 has 11 residues. Trimming cost V 8 bases and J 8 bases, with 12 bases left between them. The whole variable domain, remainder taken from reference TRBV25-1 and TRBJ1-1, is EADIYQTPRYLVIGTGKKITLECSQTMGHDKMYWYQQDPGMELHLIHYSYGVNSTEKGDLSSESTVSRIRTEHFPLTLESARPSHTSQYLCASGAGDEAFFGQGTRLTVV.

The gene calls are TRBV5-6 and TRBJ2-1, with D tentatively TRBD2 (6 bases). V was pared by 3 bases and J by 6 bases, with 16 bases between. Germline V gives CDR1 SGHDT, CDR2 YYEEEE. The CDR3 runs 15 residues. The CDR3: CASSSSPGGTNEQFF. CDR3 in DNA: TGTGCCAGCAGCTCATCTCCCGGGGGAACCAATGAGCAGTTCTTC.

V gene TRBV18 combines with J gene TRBJ1-3; no reliable D call. The CDR3 runs 14 residues. CDR1 and CDR2 (germline): KGHSH, LQKENI. Trimming took 1 base from V and 0 from J, leaving 4 bases between them. The CDR3 here is CASSPLLSGNTIYF. CDR3 nucleotide sequence: TGTGCCAGCTCACCACTTCTCTCTGGAAACACCATATATTTT.

This chain uses TRBV6-4 with TRBJ2-1, with 14 nucleotides matching TRBD2. Trimming removed 4 bases from V and 8 bases from J; junction bases left unmatched: 7. CDR1 and CDR2 from the germline V gene are MRHNA and SNTAGT. The CDR3 has 16 amino acids. CDR3 DNA: TGTGCCAGCAGTGCTGCCGGGACTAGCGGGAGTTATGAGCAGTTCTTC. Protein product: CASSAAGTSGSYEQFF.

The rearrangement links TRBV4-3 to TRBJ2-7; a weak D match, TRBD2 (6 bases). The CDR3 consists of 14 residues. Germline V gives CDR1 LGHNA, CDR2 YSLEER. Trimming shortened V by 5 bases and J by 7 bases, and 18 bases separated the two germline ends. CDR3 sequence (DNA): TGCGCCAGCAGCTTACTGGGGGAGGCGGGGGAGCAGTACTTC. It is translated as CASSLLGEAGEQYF.

This chain joins TRBV29-1 and TRBJ1-4; the match to TRBD1 covers 8 bases. This CDR3 spans 13 amino acids. V lost 6 bases, J lost 4 bases, and 4 bases stayed unmatched. Germline V lookup: CDR1 SQVTM, CDR2 ANQGSEA. In nucleotides, the CDR3 is TGCAGCGTCGCGGGACAGGATAATGAAAAACTGTTTTTT. Translation: CSVAGQDNEKLFF.

The chain is built from TRBV19 and TRBJ1-5; TRBD1 might be the D (6 bases). Germline CDR1 is LNHDA and CDR2 is SQIVND (reference sequence). V shed 5 bases and J shed 5 bases, with 10 bases lying between them. This CDR3 is 13 amino acids long. CDR3 in DNA: TGTGCCAGTAGTGGGGGGGGCTATCAGCCCCAGCATTTT. This codes for CASSGGGYQPQHF.

Worth noting for this clone: The junction and the germline gene differ at one end; a read error may be behind it. The V and J genes are TRBV5-4 and TRBJ2-7; 10 bases are a match to TRBD2. This CDR3 contains 15 residues. CDR1 SGHNT and CDR2 YYREEE come from the germline V gene (reference sequence). DNA for the CDR3: TGTGCCAGCAGTTCCCTAGCGGGGGCCATCTACGAGCAGCACTTC. It codes for CASSSLAGAIYEQHF.

The chain is built from TRBV5-1 and TRBJ1-1, with TRBD1 matching 7 bases. This CDR3 has 14 residues. From germline, CDR1 is SGHRS and CDR2 YFSETQ. V gave up 3 bases and J gave up 1 base; unmatched junction bases: 3. The DNA for the CDR3 is TGCGCCAGCAGCTCACAGGGGCGGAACACTGAAGCTTTCTTT. Translated: CASSSQGRNTEAFF.

In regard to this clone: The junction shows a germline mismatch at one end, possibly a read error. V usage is TRBV7-9 and J usage is TRBJ1-1; D might be TRBD1 (5 bases). Germline V CDR1 and CDR2: SEHNR, FQNEAQ (reference sequence). This CDR3 region has 12 residues. The CDR3: CSSARGVTEAFF. Here the CDR3 DNA reads TGTTCCAGCGCCCGGGGGGTCACTGAAGCTTTCTTT.

This clone was detected a few times. The chain is built from TRBV6-4 and TRBJ2-3; 8 nucleotides align to TRBD2. With 8 bases clipped from V and 2 bases from J, the junction kept 3 bases outside the gene matches. Germline V gives CDR1 MRHNA, CDR2 SNTAGT. The CDR3 consists of 13 residues. CDR3 DNA: TGTGCCAGCGGGCGGGAGGCCACAGATACGCAGTATTTT. Protein sequence: CASGREATDTQYF.

This clone appeared a few times. Other DNA sequences of this sample code for an identical CDR3. The chain has TRBV19 and TRBJ2-1; D is unresolved. The CDR3 has 13 amino acids. V lost 8 bases, J lost 4 bases, and 12 bases lay in between. CDR1 and CDR2 from the germline V gene are LNHDA and SQIVND (reference sequence). CDR3 region: CASWAPRYNEQFF. As DNA, the CDR3 is TGTGCCAGTTGGGCTCCTCGATACAATGAGCAGTTCTTC.

The rearrangement uses TRBV7-6 and TRBJ2-7; 10 positions match TRBD1. Germline V gene lookup returns CDR1 SGHVS and CDR2 FNYEAQ. V was clipped by 5 bases and J by 3 bases; unmatched bases: 10. The CDR3 length is 16 residues. The CDR3 spells CASSPQTGTGDYEQYF. DNA for the CDR3: TGTGCCAGCAGCCCCCAGACCGGGACAGGGGACTACGAGCAGTACTTC.

J is TRBJ2-5 and V is TRBV28; TRBD2 matches at 8 bases. After removal of 5 bases from V and 2 bases from J, the junction contained 1 base not matched to a gene. CDR3 size: 13 residues. Germline V lookup: CDR1 MDHEN, CDR2 SYDVKM. The CDR3 DNA sequence: TGTGCCAGCAGTCCGGGGGGGCAAGAGACCCAGTACTTC. It codes for CASSPGGQETQYF.

The chain joins TRBV7-3 to TRBJ2-7; TRBD1 might be the D (5 bases). Trimming left V 2 bases short and J 4 bases short, with 15 bases between. Germline V gives CDR1 SGHTA, CDR2 FQGTGA. This CDR3 has 15 amino acids. The CDR3 protein is CASSLGVGAQYEQYF. In DNA, the CDR3 is TGTGCCAGCAGCTTAGGGGTTGGGGCACAGTACGAGCAGTACTTC.

The genes are TRBV28 and TRBJ2-7; 7 bases match TRBD2. The CDR3 extends over 14 amino acids. Germline V lookup: CDR1 MDHEN, CDR2 SYDVKM. Trimming removed 6 bases from V and 3 bases from J; junction bases left unmatched: 8. The CDR3 DNA is TGTGCCAGCAGCGCGCGAGGCGGGAGCTACGAGCAGTACTTC. It is translated as CASSARGGSYEQYF.

The genes are TRBV5-1 and TRBJ2-1, with a possible D match to TRBD2 (5 bases). There are 12 residues in the CDR3. The V gene lost 1 base and the J gene lost 7 bases, with 6 bases spanning the gap. Germline CDR1 is SGHRS and CDR2 is YFSETQ. The chain's CDR3 is CASSLTSNEQFF. The CDR3 DNA is TGCGCCAGCAGCTTGACTAGTAATGAGCAGTTCTTC.

This chain uses TRBV19 with TRBJ2-3, with 7 bases matching TRBD1. Germline CDR1 reads LNHDA; CDR2 reads SQIVND (reference sequence). The CDR3 contains 15 residues. The ends lost 7 bases at V and 5 bases at J; junction bases unmatched: 12. The CDR3 DNA reads as TGTGCCAGTACCCCGACAGGGTCCTTGCGAGATACGCAGTATTTT. Protein sequence: CASTPTGSLRDTQYF.

This clone was counted between two and nine times. The chain links TRBV10-3 to TRBJ1-5, with TRBD1 matching over 8 bases. Germline V gene sequence: CDR1 ENHRY, CDR2 SYGVKD. The CDR3 length is 14 residues. The V gene end was trimmed by 6 bases and the J gene end by 9 bases; junction bases not matched to a gene: 10. In DNA form, the CDR3 reads TGTGCCATCAGAGGACAGGGTCTTCAAGGGCCCCAGCATTTT. This encodes CAIRGQGLQGPQHF.

V gene TRBV2 combines with J gene TRBJ2-2; 8 nucleotides match TRBD1. After removal of 8 bases from V and 8 bases from J, the junction contained 7 bases not matched to a gene. CDR3 size: 13 residues. Germline CDR1 reads SNHLY; CDR2 reads FYNNEI. The CDR3 DNA reads TGTGCCAGCGGCTACCGGGACAGGGGGGAGCTGTTTTTT. Protein sequence: CASGYRDRGELFF.

The chain couples TRBV13 to TRBJ2-7, with 8 bases fitting TRBD1. Germline CDR1 reads PRHDT; CDR2 reads FYEKMQ (reference sequence). The ends lost 1 base at V and 7 bases at J; junction bases unmatched: 6. The CDR3 is made up of 14 amino acids. The CDR3 sequence: CASSLDRGAFEQYF. In nucleotides, the CDR3 is TGTGCCAGCAGCTTAGACAGGGGGGCCTTTGAGCAGTACTTC.